What follows are 5 T cell receptor beta chains derived from one specimen sequenced in a study of metastatic and nonmetastatic thyroid tumors. TCRdb re-analyzed the PCR reads using MiXCR. The sample yields 25,000 to 30,000 clones, 23% seen once. No treatment had been given to any patient before thyroid surgery. The sequencing input was blood. Receptors originate from a female donor with papillary thyroid cancer or a benign thyroid nodule (not recorded which). Some clones in this sample may be carry-over from other donors' samples.

This clone has a count of ten or more. The chain couples TRBV29-1 to TRBJ1-5; D is unresolved. The CDR3 spans 12 residues. In germline, CDR1 is SQVTM, CDR2 ANQGSEA. Written as DNA, the CDR3 is TGCACGAGCGGCCGAAACAATCAGCCCCAGCATTTT. This encodes CTSGRNNQPQHF.

This clone was observed at least ten times. The gene calls are TRBV5-1 and TRBJ2-1; 10 bases align to TRBD2. V gave up 5 bases and J gave up 7 bases; unmatched junction bases: 12. The CDR3 spans 16 residues. Germline values: CDR1 SGHRS, CDR2 YFSETQ. CDR3 in amino acids: CASRPGTSATGNEQFF. The CDR3 DNA reads TGCGCCAGCAGGCCCGGGACTAGCGCTACGGGGAATGAGCAGTTCTTC.

There are many counts of this clone. A much more abundant neighbour one base away suggests this may be a read error. The chain is built from TRBV20-1 and TRBJ1-2; D is uncertain. Per germline, CDR1 DFQATT and CDR2 SNEGSKA (reference sequence). Trimming pared 1 base from V and 4 bases from J, leaving 10 bases between. This CDR3 contains 13 residues. In nucleotides, the CDR3 is TGCAGTGCTAGAGGCAGCGAGGGCTATGGCTACACCTTC. It is translated as CSARGSEGYGYTF.

This clone was seen ten or more times. This sample includes further DNA sequences coding for the same CDR3. The DNA of the CDR3 is TGCGCCAGCAGTGAGATCGCCCCCTCTGGGGCCAACGTCCTGACTTTC. Protein sequence: CASSEIAPSGANVLTF. This sequence joins TRBV10-2 and TRBJ2-6; D is ambiguous. Trimming took off 2 bases at V and 0 bases at J, with 8 bases between the two ends. The CDR3 consists of 16 residues. Germline V gives CDR1 WSHSY, CDR2 SAAADI.

This clone was recorded many times. The V and J genes are TRBV28 and TRBJ1-2; a weak D match, TRBD1 (6 bases). Trimming removed 6 bases at V and 2 bases at J, with 13 bases between. CDR1 is MDHEN and CDR2 is SYDVKM in the germline V gene. This CDR3 is 14 amino acids long. CDR3 region: CASRTGYGNYGYTF. The CDR3 DNA follows: TGTGCCAGCAGAACAGGGTATGGAAACTATGGCTACACCTTC.